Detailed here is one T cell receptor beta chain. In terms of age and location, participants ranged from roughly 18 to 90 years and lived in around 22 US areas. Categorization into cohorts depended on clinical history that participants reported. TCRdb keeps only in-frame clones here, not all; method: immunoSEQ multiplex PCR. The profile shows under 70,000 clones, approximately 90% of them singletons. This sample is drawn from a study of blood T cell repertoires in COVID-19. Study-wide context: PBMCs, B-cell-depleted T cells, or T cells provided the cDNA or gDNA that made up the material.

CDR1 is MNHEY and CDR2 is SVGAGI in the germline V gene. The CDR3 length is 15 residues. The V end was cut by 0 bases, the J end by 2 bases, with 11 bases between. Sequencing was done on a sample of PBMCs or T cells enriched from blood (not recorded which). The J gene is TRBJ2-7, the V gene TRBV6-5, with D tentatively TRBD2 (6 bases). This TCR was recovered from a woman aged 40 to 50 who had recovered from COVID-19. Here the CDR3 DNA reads TGTGCCAGCAGTTACTCAGGAGGGGCCCCCTACGAGCAGTACTTC. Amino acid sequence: CASSYSGGAPYEQYF.